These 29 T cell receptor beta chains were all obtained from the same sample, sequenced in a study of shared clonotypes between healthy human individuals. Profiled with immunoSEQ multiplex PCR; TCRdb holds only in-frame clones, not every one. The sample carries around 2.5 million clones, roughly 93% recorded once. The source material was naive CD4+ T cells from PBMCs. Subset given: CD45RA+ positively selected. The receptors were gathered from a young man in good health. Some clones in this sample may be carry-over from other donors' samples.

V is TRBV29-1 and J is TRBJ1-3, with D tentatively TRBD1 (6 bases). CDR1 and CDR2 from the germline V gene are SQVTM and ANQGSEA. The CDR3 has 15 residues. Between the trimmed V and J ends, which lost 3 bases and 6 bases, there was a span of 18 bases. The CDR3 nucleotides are TGCAGCGTTGAGTCGGGGGGGGCAGGGTCAAACACCATATATTTT. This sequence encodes CSVESGGAGSNTIYF.

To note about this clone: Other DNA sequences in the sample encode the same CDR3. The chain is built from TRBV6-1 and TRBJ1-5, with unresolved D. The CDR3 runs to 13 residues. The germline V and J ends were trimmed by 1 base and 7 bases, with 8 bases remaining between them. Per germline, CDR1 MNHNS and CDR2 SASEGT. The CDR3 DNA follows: TGTGCCAGCAGTGAAGGGGGTTTCCAGCCCCAGCATTTT. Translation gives CASSEGGFQPQHF.

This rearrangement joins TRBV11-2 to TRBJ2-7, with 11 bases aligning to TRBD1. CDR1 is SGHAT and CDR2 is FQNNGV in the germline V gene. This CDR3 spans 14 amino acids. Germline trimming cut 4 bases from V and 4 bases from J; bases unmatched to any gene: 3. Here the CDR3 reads CASSSGQGGYEQYF. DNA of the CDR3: TGTGCCAGCAGCTCGGGACAGGGGGGGTACGAGCAGTACTTC.

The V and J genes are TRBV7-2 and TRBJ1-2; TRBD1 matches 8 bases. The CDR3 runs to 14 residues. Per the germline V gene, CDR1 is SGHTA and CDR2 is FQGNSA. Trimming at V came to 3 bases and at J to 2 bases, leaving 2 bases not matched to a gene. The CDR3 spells CASSFGQGNYGYTF. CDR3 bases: TGTGCCAGCAGCTTCGGACAGGGAAACTATGGCTACACCTTC.

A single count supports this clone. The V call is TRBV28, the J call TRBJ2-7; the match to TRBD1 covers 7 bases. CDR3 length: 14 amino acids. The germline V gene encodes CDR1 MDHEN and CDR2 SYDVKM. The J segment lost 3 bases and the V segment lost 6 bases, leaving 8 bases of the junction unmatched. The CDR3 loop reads CASSKGAPFYEQYF. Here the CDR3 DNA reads TGTGCCAGCAGCAAGGGGGCCCCATTCTACGAGCAGTACTTC.

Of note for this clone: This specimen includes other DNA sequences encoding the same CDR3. The CDR3 region has the DNA TGTGCCAGCAACGGACAGGGTGGAACTGAAGCTTTCTTT. Amino acids: CASNGQGGTEAFF. This chain links TRBV7-9 with TRBJ1-1; 8 bases map to TRBD1. Trimming took 7 bases from V and 5 from J; bases not matched to a gene: 6. CDR3 size: 13 residues. The V gene's germline CDR1 is SEHNR and CDR2 FQNEAQ (reference sequence).

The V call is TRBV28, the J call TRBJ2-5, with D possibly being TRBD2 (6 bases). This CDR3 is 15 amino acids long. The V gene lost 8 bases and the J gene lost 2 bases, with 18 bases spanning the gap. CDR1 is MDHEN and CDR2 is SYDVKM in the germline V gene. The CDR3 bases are TGTGCCAGCCAGGAATGGTCGGCGGGGCAAGAGACCCAGTACTTC. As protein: CASQEWSAGQETQYF.

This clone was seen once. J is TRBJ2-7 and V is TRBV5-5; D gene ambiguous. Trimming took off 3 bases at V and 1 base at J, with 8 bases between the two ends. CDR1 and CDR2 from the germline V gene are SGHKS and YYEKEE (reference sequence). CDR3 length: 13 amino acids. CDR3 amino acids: CASSYQNSYEQYF. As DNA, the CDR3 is TGTGCCAGCAGCTATCAGAATTCCTACGAGCAGTACTTC.

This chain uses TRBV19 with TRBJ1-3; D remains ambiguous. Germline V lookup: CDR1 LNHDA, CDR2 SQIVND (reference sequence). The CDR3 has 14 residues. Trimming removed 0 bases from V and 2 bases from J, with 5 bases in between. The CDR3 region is CASSIEPAGNTIYF. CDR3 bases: TGTGCCAGTAGTATAGAGCCCGCTGGAAACACCATATATTTT.

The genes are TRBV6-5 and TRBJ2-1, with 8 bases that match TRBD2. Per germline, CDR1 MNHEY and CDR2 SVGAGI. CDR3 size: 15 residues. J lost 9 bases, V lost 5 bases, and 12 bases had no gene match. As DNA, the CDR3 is TGTGCCAGCAGTCCCCCCCGCGGGAGGCGGACTGAGCAGTTCTTC. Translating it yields CASSPPRGRRTEQFF.

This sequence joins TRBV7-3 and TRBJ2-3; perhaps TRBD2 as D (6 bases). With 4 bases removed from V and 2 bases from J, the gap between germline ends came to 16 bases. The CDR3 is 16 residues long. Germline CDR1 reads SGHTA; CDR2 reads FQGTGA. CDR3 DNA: TGTGCCAGCAGCTCCCGGCCCCGGAGGGTCACAGATACGCAGTATTTT. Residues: CASSSRPRRVTDTQYF.

CDR3 loop: CASSAGTPTHSYEQYF. CDR3 coding DNA: TGTGCCAGCAGCGCCGGGACTCCAACCCACTCCTACGAGCAGTACTTC. The chain carries TRBV7-9 and TRBJ2-7; tentative D call: TRBD2 (6 bases). Deletions cut 5 bases from V and 0 bases from J, with 17 bases between. The CDR3 has 16 amino acids. Germline loops: CDR1 SEHNR, CDR2 FQNEAQ (reference sequence).

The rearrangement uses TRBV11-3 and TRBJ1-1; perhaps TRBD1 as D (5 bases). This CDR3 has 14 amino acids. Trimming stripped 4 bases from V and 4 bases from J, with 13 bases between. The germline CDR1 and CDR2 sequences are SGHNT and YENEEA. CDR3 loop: CASSSRGGGTEAFF. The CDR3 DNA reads TGTGCCAGCAGCTCCCGAGGCGGGGGCACTGAAGCTTTCTTT.

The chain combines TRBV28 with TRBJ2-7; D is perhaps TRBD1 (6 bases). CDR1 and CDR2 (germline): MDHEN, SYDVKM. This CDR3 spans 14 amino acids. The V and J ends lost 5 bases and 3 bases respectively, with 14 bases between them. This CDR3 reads CASSTGQMDYEQYF. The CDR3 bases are TGTGCCAGCAGTACCGGACAGATGGACTACGAGCAGTACTTC.

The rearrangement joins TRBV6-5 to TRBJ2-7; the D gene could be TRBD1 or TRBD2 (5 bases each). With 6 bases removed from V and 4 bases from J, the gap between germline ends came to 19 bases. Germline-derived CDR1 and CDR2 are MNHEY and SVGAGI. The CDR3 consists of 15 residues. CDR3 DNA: TGTGCCAGCAGCCCCACAGCCGGGACCCTTTACGAGCAGTACTTC. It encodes CASSPTAGTLYEQYF.

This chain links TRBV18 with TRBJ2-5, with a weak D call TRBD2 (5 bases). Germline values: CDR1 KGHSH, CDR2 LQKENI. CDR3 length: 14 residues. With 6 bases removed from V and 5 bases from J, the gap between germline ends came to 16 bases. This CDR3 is CASSAGTARETQYF. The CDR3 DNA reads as TGTGCCAGCTCCGCGGGCACGGCTAGGGAGACCCAGTACTTC.

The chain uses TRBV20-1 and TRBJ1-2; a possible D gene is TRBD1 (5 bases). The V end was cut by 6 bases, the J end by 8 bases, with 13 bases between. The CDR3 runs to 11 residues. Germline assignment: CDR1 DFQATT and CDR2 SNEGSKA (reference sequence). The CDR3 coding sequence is TGCAGTGCCGGGTACGGGACGGGCTACACCTTC. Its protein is CSAGYGTGYTF.

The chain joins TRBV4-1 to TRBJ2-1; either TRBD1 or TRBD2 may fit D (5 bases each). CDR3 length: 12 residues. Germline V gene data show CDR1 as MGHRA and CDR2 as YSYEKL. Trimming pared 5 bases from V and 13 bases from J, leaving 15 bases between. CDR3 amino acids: CASSARDLQQFF. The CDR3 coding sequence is TGCGCCAGCAGCGCCCGGGACCTACAACAGTTCTTC.

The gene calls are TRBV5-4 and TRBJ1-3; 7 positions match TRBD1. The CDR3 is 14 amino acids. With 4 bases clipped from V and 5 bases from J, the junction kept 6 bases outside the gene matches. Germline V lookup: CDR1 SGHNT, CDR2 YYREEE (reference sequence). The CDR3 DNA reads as TGTGCCAGCAGCATGACAGGGCTGAGAAACACCATATATTTT. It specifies CASSMTGLRNTIYF.

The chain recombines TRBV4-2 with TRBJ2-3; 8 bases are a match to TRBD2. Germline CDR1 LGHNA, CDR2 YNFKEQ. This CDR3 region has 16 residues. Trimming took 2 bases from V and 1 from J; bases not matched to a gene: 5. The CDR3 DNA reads TGTGCCAGCAGCCAACCTACTAGCGGAGGCACAGATACGCAGTATTTT. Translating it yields CASSQPTSGGTDTQYF.

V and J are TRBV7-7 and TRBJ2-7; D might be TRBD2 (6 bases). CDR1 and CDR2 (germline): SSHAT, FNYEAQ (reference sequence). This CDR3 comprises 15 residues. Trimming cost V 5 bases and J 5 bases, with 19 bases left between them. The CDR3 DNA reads TGTGCCAGCAGCCCGATTACGGACTACGGGCACGAGCAGTACTTC. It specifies CASSPITDYGHEQYF.

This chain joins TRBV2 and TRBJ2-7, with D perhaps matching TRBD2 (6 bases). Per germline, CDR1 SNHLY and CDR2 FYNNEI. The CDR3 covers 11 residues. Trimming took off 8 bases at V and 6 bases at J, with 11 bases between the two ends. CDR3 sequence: CASEWGVEQYF. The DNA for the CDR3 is TGTGCCAGCGAGTGGGGGGTCGAGCAGTACTTC.

CDR3 protein: CASSASGADTQYF. The CDR3 coding sequence is TGTGCCAGCAGCGCCTCAGGGGCAGATACGCAGTATTTT. The chain recombines TRBV7-9 with TRBJ2-3; weak D call: TRBD1 (6 bases). The CDR3 sequence is 13 residues long. V shed 5 bases and J shed 4 bases, with 10 bases lying between them. Germline CDR1 SEHNR, CDR2 FQNEAQ (reference sequence).

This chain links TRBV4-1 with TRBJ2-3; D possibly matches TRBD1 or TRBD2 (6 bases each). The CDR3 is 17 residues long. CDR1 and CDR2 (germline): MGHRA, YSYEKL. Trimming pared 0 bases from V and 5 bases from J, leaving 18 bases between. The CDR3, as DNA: TGCGCCAGCAGCCAAGATCTAAGAGGGGGGAGAAGAGATACGCAGTATTTT. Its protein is CASSQDLRGGRRDTQYF.

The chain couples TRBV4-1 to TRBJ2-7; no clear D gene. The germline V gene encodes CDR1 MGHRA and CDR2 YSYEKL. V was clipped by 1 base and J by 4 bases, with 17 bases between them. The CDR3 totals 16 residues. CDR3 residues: CASSQVIGLSRYEQYF. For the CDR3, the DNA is TGCGCCAGCAGCCAAGTGATTGGTTTGTCTCGGTACGAGCAGTACTTC.

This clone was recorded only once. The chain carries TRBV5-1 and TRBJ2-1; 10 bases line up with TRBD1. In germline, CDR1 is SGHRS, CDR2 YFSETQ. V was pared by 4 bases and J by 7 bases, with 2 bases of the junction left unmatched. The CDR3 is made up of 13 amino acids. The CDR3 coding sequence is TGCGCCAGCAGCAAGGACAGGGGGAATGAGCAGTTCTTC. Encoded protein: CASSKDRGNEQFF.

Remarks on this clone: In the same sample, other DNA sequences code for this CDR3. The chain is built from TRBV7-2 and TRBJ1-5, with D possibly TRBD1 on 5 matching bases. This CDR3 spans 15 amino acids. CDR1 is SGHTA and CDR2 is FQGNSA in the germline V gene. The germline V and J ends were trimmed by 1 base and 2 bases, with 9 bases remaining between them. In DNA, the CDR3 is TGTGCCAGCAGCTTAGAAAGGGGTGGCAATCAGCCCCAGCATTTT. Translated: CASSLERGGNQPQHF.

The CDR3 coding sequence is TGTGCCAGCAGCCCAAGTCAGGGGGGGCCCATGAACACTGAAGCTTTCTTT. Protein product: CASSPSQGGPMNTEAFF. V and J are TRBV28 and TRBJ1-1; TRBD1 matches 7 bases. V gave up 6 bases and J gave up 0 bases; unmatched junction bases: 13. CDR3 size: 17 residues. Germline V gene lookup returns CDR1 MDHEN and CDR2 SYDVKM. Full variable domain (missing parts from reference TRBV28 and TRBJ1-1): DVKVTQSSRYLVKRTGEKVFLECVQDMDHENMFWYRQDPGLGLRLIYFSYDVKMKEKGDIPEGYSVSREKKERFSLILESASTNQTSMYLCASSPSQGGPMNTEAFFGQGTRLTVV.

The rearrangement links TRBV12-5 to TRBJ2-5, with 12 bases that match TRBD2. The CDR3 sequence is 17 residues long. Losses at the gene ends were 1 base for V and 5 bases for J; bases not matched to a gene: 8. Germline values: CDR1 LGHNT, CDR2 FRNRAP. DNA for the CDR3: TGTGCTAGTGGTTTGGCCACGACTAGCGGGAGCGAGGAGACCCAGTACTTC. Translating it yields CASGLATTSGSEETQYF.